The rows below give T cell receptor beta chains drawn from one sample of a study of blood T cell repertoires in COVID-19. Generated by immunoSEQ multiplex PCR, the TCRdb table keeps only in-frame clones and is missing some. The sample lists tens of thousands of clones; approximately 88% were seen once. Sequencing was performed on peripheral blood. The receptor source for this set is a man aged 50 to 59 with active COVID-19. Each CDR3 is given with its conserved first and last residue. D genes are given only for firm matches. Not all rows give a size; the values are once, few, many and, for expanded clones, a class.

abundance	d_gene	v_gene	j_gene	CDR3aa	CDR3nt
-	-	TRBV18	TRBJ2-3	CASSPGAPTDTQYF	TGTGCCAGCTCACCAGGGGCGCCCACAGATACGCAGTATTTT
-	TRBD2	TRBV15	TRBJ2-1	CATSSISQRGAHSYNEQFF	TGTGCCACCAGCAGTATCAGCCAGCGGGGGGCTCACTCCTACAATGAGCAGTTCTTC
-	-	TRBV7-3	TRBJ1-5	CASSSGENQPQHF	TGTGCCAGCAGCTCGGGAGAGAATCAGCCCCAGCATTTT
-	-	TRBV11-2	TRBJ1-2	CASSGQGQSIYGYTF	TGTGCCAGCAGCGGCCAAGGACAGTCGATCTATGGCTACACCTTC
-	-	TRBV6-5	TRBJ1-1	CASSYGGNTEAFF	TGTGCCAGCAGTTATGGAGGTAACACTGAAGCTTTCTTT
-	TRBD2	TRBV5-1	TRBJ2-1	CASSRTSGGQLNNEQFF	TGCGCCAGCAGCCGGACTAGCGGGGGTCAACTGAACAATGAGCAGTTCTTC
once	-	TRBV27	TRBJ1-5	CASSPRGAGMGQPQHF	TGTGCCAGCAGTCCCCGGGGGGCAGGGATGGGTCAGCCCCAGCATTTT
-	TRBD1	TRBV19	TRBJ2-7	CASSTDRQGSKQYF	TGTGCCAGTAGTACGGACAGACAGGGGAGTAAGCAGTACTTC
-	TRBD1	TRBV28	TRBJ1-6	CASSGTGTANSPLHF	TGTGCCAGCAGTGGTACCGGGACAGCCAATTCACCCCTCCACTTT
-	TRBD1	TRBV30	TRBJ1-1	CALRNRGGSEAFF	TGTGCCTTACGAAACAGGGGAGGCTCTGAAGCTTTCTTT
-	TRBD2	TRBV3-1/TRBV3-2	TRBJ2-5	CASSQGSGGQTQYF	TGTGCCAGCAGCCAAGGCAGCGGGGGGCAGACCCAGTACTTC
-	TRBD2	TRBV6-2/TRBV6-3	TRBJ2-1	CASSTPLAGHYNEQFF	TGTGCCAGCAGTACTCCACTAGCGGGACACTACAATGAGCAGTTCTTC
few	TRBD2	TRBV30	TRBJ2-5	CAWSGLAGGQLETQYF	TGTGCCTGGAGTGGACTAGCGGGGGGGCAATTAGAGACCCAGTACTTC
-	TRBD1	TRBV9	TRBJ2-2	CASSVAGGTGELFF	TGTGCCAGCAGCGTAGCAGGGGGTACCGGGGAGCTGTTTTTT
-	-	TRBV12-2	TRBJ1-3	CASRLVGSRDRDSGNTIYF	TGTGCAAGTCGCTTAGTAGGGAGCCGGGACAGGGACTCTGGAAACACCATATATTTT
once	TRBD2	TRBV4-1	TRBJ2-7	CASSQGKGRDEQYF	TGCGCCAGCAGCCAAGGAAAAGGGAGGGACGAGCAGTACTTC